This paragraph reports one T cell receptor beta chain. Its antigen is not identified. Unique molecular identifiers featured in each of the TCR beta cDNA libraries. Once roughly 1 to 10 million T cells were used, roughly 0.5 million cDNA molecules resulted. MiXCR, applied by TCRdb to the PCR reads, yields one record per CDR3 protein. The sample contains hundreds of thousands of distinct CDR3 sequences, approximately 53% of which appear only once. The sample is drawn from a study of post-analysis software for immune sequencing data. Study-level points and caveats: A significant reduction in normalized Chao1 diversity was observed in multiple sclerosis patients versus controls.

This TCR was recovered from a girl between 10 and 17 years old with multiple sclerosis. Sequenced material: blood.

CDR3 DNA: TGCAGTGCTAGTTCGACTAGCGGGAGCACAGATACGCAGTATTTT. It codes for CSASSTSGSTDTQYF. This chain joins TRBV20-1 and TRBJ2-3, with 10 bases lining up with TRBD2. Per the germline V gene, CDR1 is DFQATT and CDR2 is SNEGSKA (reference sequence). J gave up 0 bases and V 3 bases, and 3 bases lay outside the gene matches. The CDR3 has 15 residues.